A single sample is the source of the 9 T cell receptor beta chains below, sequenced in a study of identical twins (dated by TCRdb to the mid-2010s). The library relied on 5' RACE. TCRdb records Illumina HiSeq 2000 as the sequencer. The public reads were quality trimmed at Q25 with fastp and then assembled into clones with MiXCR by TCRdb, keeping productive beta chains. Merged by CDR3 protein, the rows form single entries marked with the most common genes and DNA. The sample contains about 660,000 distinct CDR3 sequences, 8.6% of them found a single time. Jointly, the top ten make up 0.98% of the sample. This same sample was also part of a study on yellow fever vaccine responses in identical twins.

The material sequenced was PBMCs. All receptors derive from a woman under 30 in good health.

This clonotype was recorded many times. The chain joins TRBV10-3 to TRBJ2-7; 9 nucleotides align to TRBD2. Per the germline V gene, CDR1 is ENHRY and CDR2 is SYGVKD. CDR3 size: 15 residues. Trimming cost V 5 bases and J 7 bases; bases outside gene matches: 12. CDR3 protein: CAISLSSGASLEQYF. As DNA, the CDR3 is TGTGCCATCAGTCTATCTAGCGGGGCTTCTCTTGAGCAGTACTTC.

The rearrangement uses TRBV28 and TRBJ2-1, with 7 bases fitting TRBD2. CDR1 and CDR2 from the germline V gene are MDHEN and SYDVKM. This CDR3 contains 16 residues. After removal of 6 bases from V and 3 bases from J, the junction contained 11 bases not matched to a gene. The CDR3 coding sequence is TGTGCCAGCAGGACGAGGGAGGGCCCCCTCTACAATGAGCAGTTCTTC. Its translation: CASRTREGPLYNEQFF. The full variable domain, with the rest looked up from reference TRBV28 and TRBJ2-1, is DVKVTQSSRYLVKRTGEKVFLECVQDMDHENMFWYRQDPGLGLRLIYFSYDVKMKEKGDIPEGYSVSREKKERFSLILESASTNQTSMYLCASRTREGPLYNEQFFGPGTRLTVL.

In this sample, this clonotype turned up many times. The V and J genes are TRBV12-3 or TRBV12-4 and TRBJ1-2; 7 bases fit TRBD1. Trimming removed 3 bases from V and 2 bases from J; junction bases left unmatched: 3. This CDR3 has 14 amino acids. The CDR3 DNA sequence: TGTGCCAGCAGTTTCCAGGGGGAAAACTATGGCTACACCTTC. This sequence encodes CASSFQGENYGYTF.

This clonotype occurred a few times. The rearrangement links TRBV6-2 or TRBV6-3 to TRBJ1-5; 7 bases match TRBD1. V shed 3 bases and J 0 bases; nucleotides not matched to a gene: 11. From germline, CDR1 is MNHEY and CDR2 SVGEGT. The CDR3 has 18 amino acids. The CDR3 coding sequence is TGTGCCAGCAGTTATGGAGGCAGGGGGTTTTATAGCAATCAGCCCCAGCATTTT. Its translation is CASSYGGRGFYSNQPQHF.

This clonotype has ten or more counts. The CDR3 region is CASSLAGGDSGANVLTF. DNA of the CDR3: TGTGCCAGCAGCTTAGCGGGGGGTGACTCTGGGGCCAACGTCCTGACTTTC. The rearrangement links TRBV7-2 to TRBJ2-6, with D tentatively TRBD2 (6 bases). CDR3 length: 17 residues. Germline V gives CDR1 SGHTA, CDR2 FQGNSA. With 0 bases removed from V and 0 bases from J, the gap between germline ends came to 9 bases.

This clonotype was detected only a few times. The CDR3 here is CASSSRDRGPDTDTQYF. The CDR3 region has the DNA TGTGCCAGCAGCTCCCGGGACAGGGGGCCCGACACAGATACGCAGTATTTT. This sequence joins TRBV11-2 and TRBJ2-3; 12 positions agree with TRBD1. Germline CDR1 and CDR2: SGHAT and FQNNGV. V trimming: 4 bases; J trimming: 2 bases; junction bases outside the gene matches: 7. This CDR3 is built from 17 residues.

The J gene is TRBJ2-7, the V gene TRBV29-1; possibly TRBD2 for D (5 bases). Germline assignment: CDR1 SQVTM and CDR2 ANQGSEA. The CDR3 length is 12 residues. The V end lost 7 bases, the J end lost 3 bases, and 13 bases lay between the germline ends. The CDR3 spells CSARGQNYEQYF. For the CDR3, the DNA is TGCAGCGCCCGAGGGCAGAACTACGAGCAGTACTTC.

The chain couples TRBV2 to TRBJ2-7; weak D call: TRBD1 (6 bases). CDR1 is SNHLY, CDR2 FYNNEI, per germline. V was trimmed by 9 bases and J by 3 bases, leaving 15 bases between them. The CDR3 covers 13 residues. The CDR3 DNA reads TGTGCCAGTACAGGGTCCCAAAACTACGAGCAGTACTTC. Translating it yields CASTGSQNYEQYF. The entire variable domain, with the rest obtained from reference TRBV2 and TRBJ2-7, is as follows: EPEVTQTPSHQVTQMGQEVILRCVPISNHLYFYWYRQILGQKVEFLVSFYNNEISEKSEIFDDQFSVERPDGSNFTLKIRSTKLEDSAMYFCASTGSQNYEQYFGPGTRLTVT.

The V and J genes are TRBV29-1 and TRBJ2-7; D not resolved. The V and J ends lost 6 bases and 0 bases respectively, with 12 bases between them. Germline CDR1 SQVTM, CDR2 ANQGSEA. The CDR3 loop spans 13 amino acids. The CDR3 sequence is CSVAEPSSYEQYF. The CDR3 bases are TGCAGCGTCGCAGAGCCCAGCTCCTACGAGCAGTACTTC.